This entry lists 31 T cell receptor beta chains sequenced from one sample in a study of T-cell memory formation after mild COVID-19. TCRdb called the 5' RACE reads again in MiXCR, with one record for every CDR3 protein. The data show roughly 610,000 distinct CDR3 sequences, roughly 17% seen once. The sequencing sample was made of PBMCs or a T cell subset sorted from them (not recorded which). Receptors originate from an adult woman who had mild COVID-19 (a few samples of this study predate the infection). Cell type and time point are not known.

V and J are TRBV11-3 and TRBJ2-5; 12 bases line up with TRBD1. Germline-derived CDR1 and CDR2 are SGHNT and YENEEA. The CDR3 contains 16 residues. The V and J ends lost 3 bases and 5 bases, in that order; junction bases with no gene match: 7. CDR3 region: CASSFGTGGGGETQYF. CDR3 nucleotide sequence: TGTGCCAGCAGCTTCGGGACAGGGGGCGGGGGCGAGACCCAGTACTTC.

The CDR3 DNA reads TGCGCCAGCAGCTCCGGGACCTCCTTTGGGCAGTTCTTC. It translates to CASSSGTSFGQFF. The rearrangement links TRBV5-1 to TRBJ2-1; D possibly uses TRBD1 or TRBD2 (5 bases each). This CDR3 has 13 amino acids. V was pared by 3 bases and J by 12 bases, with 16 bases between. Germline V gene lookup returns CDR1 SGHRS and CDR2 YFSETQ.

The J gene is TRBJ1-1, the V gene TRBV7-3, with unresolved D. V was pared by 5 bases and J by 6 bases, with 16 bases between. This CDR3 contains 14 residues. Germline CDR1 reads SGHTA; CDR2 reads FQGTGA. CDR3 loop: CASSTPEVSPEAFF. The CDR3 DNA reads as TGTGCCAGCAGCACTCCAGAGGTTTCCCCTGAAGCTTTCTTT.

This clonotype came up a few times. This chain uses TRBV13 with TRBJ1-3, with D unclear. Germline V gene sequence: CDR1 PRHDT, CDR2 FYEKMQ (reference sequence). Between the trimmed V and J ends, which lost 4 bases and 0 bases, there was a span of 10 bases. The CDR3 consists of 15 residues. CDR3 loop: CASSYGRGSGNTIYF. DNA of the CDR3: TGTGCCAGCAGCTACGGTCGTGGCTCTGGAAACACCATATATTTT.

The sample holds a few counts of this clonotype. J is TRBJ1-2 and V is TRBV4-3, with D unclear. CDR3 length equals 17 residues. Germline CDR1 LGHNA, CDR2 YSLEER. Trimming took 0 bases from V and 8 from J, leaving 22 bases between them. CDR3 sequence: CASSQEWSVGREGGYTF. CDR3 nucleotides: TGCGCCAGCAGCCAAGAGTGGTCGGTCGGGAGAGAAGGGGGCTACACCTTC.

This clonotype occurred a few times. The gene calls are TRBV18 and TRBJ1-1; D ambiguous. V shed 1 base and J shed 6 bases, with 3 bases lying between them. The CDR3 contains 11 residues. Germline V gives CDR1 KGHSH, CDR2 LQKENI. The CDR3 DNA follows: TGTGCCAGCTCACCACAGGCTGAAGCTTTCTTT. Protein product: CASSPQAEAFF.

This clonotype was counted only a few times. The chain links TRBV4-3 to TRBJ2-7, with D possibly TRBD2 on 6 matching bases. V lost 0 bases to trimming and J lost 3 bases, with 18 bases between them. Germline CDR1 and CDR2: LGHNA and YSLEER. The CDR3 sequence is 17 residues long. CDR3 sequence: CASSQEGWSGGDYEQYF. CDR3 DNA: TGCGCCAGCAGCCAAGAAGGGTGGTCAGGAGGGGACTACGAGCAGTACTTC.

This clonotype was seen at least ten times. This chain connects TRBV12-3 or TRBV12-4 to TRBJ2-3; 9 bases align to TRBD2. This CDR3 has 16 amino acids. After removal of 5 bases from V and 2 bases from J, the junction contained 8 bases not matched to a gene. The DNA of the CDR3 is TGTGCCAGCAGTCAATCTAGCGGGGCGAACACAGATACGCAGTATTTT. This encodes CASSQSSGANTDTQYF.

The genes are TRBV15 and TRBJ2-5; no reliable D call. V was pared by 0 bases and J by 2 bases, with 10 bases between. Germline loops: CDR1 LNHNV, CDR2 YYDKDF (reference sequence). The CDR3 is made up of 15 amino acids. The CDR3 DNA follows: TGTGCCACCAGCAGAGAATGGCGGCAGCAAGAGACCCAGTACTTC. It is translated as CATSREWRQQETQYF. Variable domain in full (rest from reference TRBV15 and TRBJ2-5): DAMVIQNPRYQVTQFGKPVTLSCSQTLNHNVMYWYQQKSSQAPKLLFHYYDKDFNNEADTPDNFQSRRPNTSFCFLDIRSPGLGDTAMYLCATSREWRQQETQYFGPGTRLLVL.

V is TRBV12-3 or TRBV12-4 and J is TRBJ1-5, with TRBD1 matching over 10 bases. The CDR3 consists of 16 residues. Trimming cost V 3 bases and J 7 bases; bases outside gene matches: 9. CDR3 sequence: CASSLVRGTGAQPQHF. For the CDR3, the DNA is TGTGCCAGCAGTTTGGTCCGGGGGACAGGGGCCCAGCCCCAGCATTTT.

The genes are TRBV2 and TRBJ2-3; 10 positions match TRBD2. The V and J ends lost 6 bases and 2 bases, in that order; junction bases with no gene match: 5. Germline CDR1 and CDR2: SNHLY and FYNNEI. The CDR3 loop spans 15 amino acids. The CDR3 spells CASRGTSAATDTQYF. CDR3 DNA sequence: TGTGCCAGCAGAGGGACTAGCGCTGCCACAGATACGCAGTATTTT.

This clonotype was found a few times. The chain links TRBV19 to TRBJ2-7, with TRBD1 as a possible D gene (6 bases). CDR1 LNHDA and CDR2 SQIVND come from the germline V gene (reference sequence). V was pared by 1 base and J by 4 bases, with 8 bases between. This CDR3 spans 13 amino acids. The CDR3: CASSIAGQYEQYF. For the CDR3, the DNA is TGTGCCAGTAGTATAGCCGGACAGTACGAGCAGTACTTC.

This clonotype was counted ten times or more. The chain uses TRBV7-6 and TRBJ2-7, with D possibly being TRBD1 (6 bases). This CDR3 comprises 14 residues. Trimming removed 3 bases at V and 2 bases at J, with 11 bases between. The V gene's germline CDR1 is SGHVS and CDR2 FNYEAQ. In DNA form, the CDR3 reads TGTGCCAGCAGCTTCCAGGGGCTGACCTACGAGCAGTACTTC. Its translation: CASSFQGLTYEQYF.

This clonotype appeared a few times. CDR3 sequence: CASSLEAVMNTEAFF. CDR3 bases: TGCGCCAGCAGCTTGGAGGCGGTCATGAACACTGAAGCTTTCTTT. V usage is TRBV5-1 and J usage is TRBJ1-1; the D is unclear. V lost 0 bases and J lost 0, with 9 bases in between. This CDR3 is 15 amino acids long. The germline CDR1 and CDR2 sequences are SGHRS and YFSETQ.

This clonotype was detected a few times. The V and J genes are TRBV10-1 and TRBJ1-1, with D unclear. Between the trimmed V and J ends, which lost 6 bases and 1 base, there was a span of 6 bases. The germline gives CDR1 WNHNN, CDR2 SYGVQD (reference sequence). The CDR3 is 12 amino acids. The CDR3: CASRSGNTEAFF. The CDR3 coding sequence is TGCGCCAGCAGGTCGGGGAACACTGAAGCTTTCTTT.

The table lists this clonotype with a few counts. The gene calls are TRBV20-1 and TRBJ2-1, with D maybe TRBD2 (5 bases). This CDR3 is built from 13 residues. Germline assignment: CDR1 DFQATT and CDR2 SNEGSKA (reference sequence). Trimming took 6 bases from V and 3 from J, leaving 12 bases between them. In DNA, the CDR3 is TGCAGTGCCAGTGAGGGCAACTACAATGAGCAGTTCTTC. Its translation is CSASEGNYNEQFF.

The rearrangement uses TRBV24-1 and TRBJ1-1, with a weak D call TRBD1 (5 bases). From germline, CDR1 is KGHDR and CDR2 SFDVKD. The CDR3 covers 15 residues. V was clipped by 5 bases and J by 1 base, with 13 bases between them. CDR3 nucleotides: TGTGCCACCAGTGTAGGCCAGGGAACGAACACTGAAGCTTTCTTT. Translated, it gives CATSVGQGTNTEAFF.

In its sample, this clonotype was seen a few times. The chain is built from TRBV3-1 and TRBJ1-1, with no clear D. In germline, CDR1 is LGHDT, CDR2 YNNKEL (reference sequence). The CDR3 covers 12 residues. Trimming shortened V by 2 bases and J by 11 bases, and 12 bases separated the two germline ends. CDR3 residues: CASSQSGPGAFF. The CDR3 region has the DNA TGTGCCAGCAGCCAATCGGGTCCTGGGGCTTTCTTT.

V is TRBV29-1 and J is TRBJ2-1; D might be TRBD2 (7 bases). V gave up 3 bases and J gave up 2 bases, with 20 bases separating them. The CDR3 length is 17 residues. Germline V gene sequence: CDR1 SQVTM, CDR2 ANQGSEA. CDR3 coding DNA: TGCAGCGTTGATAAGTTTGGGGGGGCCCCACCCTACAATGAGCAGTTCTTC. This translates into CSVDKFGGAPPYNEQFF.

The V gene is TRBV6-2 or TRBV6-3, the J gene TRBJ2-3, with a weak D call TRBD2 (6 bases). V shed 2 bases and J shed 4 bases, with 10 bases lying between them. Germline CDR1 reads MNHEY; CDR2 reads SVGEGT. The CDR3 is 14 amino acids. The CDR3 here is CASSYTAGPDTQYF. CDR3 bases: TGTGCCAGCAGTTACACCGCGGGGCCAGATACGCAGTATTTT.

The chain links TRBV6-6 to TRBJ1-1; D remains unclear. Trimming pared 1 base from V and 3 bases from J, leaving 12 bases between. This CDR3 comprises 15 residues. The germline V gene has CDR1 MNHNY and CDR2 SVGAGI (reference sequence). The CDR3 bases are TGTGCCAGCAGTTACTGGCCGGGATTGGACACTGAAGCTTTCTTT. Residues: CASSYWPGLDTEAFF.

The rearrangement joins TRBV12-3 or TRBV12-4 to TRBJ1-2; D gene unclear. Between the trimmed V and J ends, which lost 5 bases and 7 bases, there was a span of 11 bases. CDR3 length: 12 amino acids. The CDR3 nucleotides are TGTGCCAGCAGTCCAACCACCGTTGGCTACACCTTC. Amino acid sequence: CASSPTTVGYTF.

This clonotype was counted at least ten times. The V call is TRBV6-2 or TRBV6-3, the J call TRBJ2-2; D gene uncertain. Germline V lookup: CDR1 MNHEY, CDR2 SVGEGT. The CDR3 loop spans 18 amino acids. With 2 bases removed from V and 1 base from J, the gap between germline ends came to 17 bases. The chain's CDR3 is CASSYPRKNKGNTGELFF. The CDR3, as DNA: TGTGCCAGCAGTTACCCCCGGAAGAACAAAGGGAACACCGGGGAGCTGTTTTTT.

This clonotype was seen just once. The chain links TRBV3-1 to TRBJ2-2; no reliable D call. Trimming took 4 bases from V and 6 from J, leaving 12 bases between them. CDR1 LGHDT and CDR2 YNNKEL come from the germline V gene (reference sequence). The CDR3 is made up of 14 amino acids. The CDR3 loop is CASSLLTPPGELFF. The DNA for the CDR3 is TGTGCCAGCAGCCTCCTTACCCCTCCCGGGGAGCTGTTTTTT. Filled out from reference TRBV3-1 and TRBJ2-2, the complete variable domain reads DTAVSQTPKYLVTQMGNDKSIKCEQNLGHDTMYWYKQDSKKFLKIMFSYNNKELIINETVPNRFSPKSPDKAHLNLHINSLELGDSAVYFCASSLLTPPGELFFGEGSRLTVL.

The rearrangement links TRBV9 to TRBJ1-2; 10 nucleotides line up with TRBD1. V lost 3 bases and J lost 10; bases outside the gene matches: 9. The CDR3 has 14 amino acids. Germline assignment: CDR1 SGDLS and CDR2 YYNGEE. The DNA of the CDR3 is TGTGCCAGCAGCGGCCGGGACAGGGGACTCCTCTACACCTTC. Encoded protein: CASSGRDRGLLYTF.

In this sample, this clonotype turned up many times. The chain employs TRBV28 and TRBJ1-3; perhaps TRBD1 as D (5 bases). CDR3 length: 15 residues. V was shortened by 5 bases and J by 0 bases, with 11 bases between the two germline ends. CDR1 is MDHEN and CDR2 is SYDVKM in the germline V gene. This chain's CDR3 is CASSLDSLSGNTIYF. The CDR3 coding sequence is TGTGCCAGCAGTCTAGACAGTCTCTCTGGAAACACCATATATTTT.

The J gene is TRBJ2-5, the V gene TRBV12-3 or TRBV12-4; tentatively, D is TRBD2 (5 bases). V shed 6 bases and J shed 5 bases, with 13 bases lying between them. This CDR3 has 13 residues. The CDR3 here is CASRPGVWETQYF. The CDR3 DNA sequence: TGTGCCAGCAGACCCGGGGTGTGGGAGACCCAGTACTTC.

This chain uses TRBV7-9 with TRBJ2-5; the D gene is possibly TRBD1 (6 bases). Germline V lookup: CDR1 SEHNR, CDR2 FQNEAQ (reference sequence). The V and J ends lost 4 bases and 5 bases respectively, with 14 bases between them. The CDR3 length is 14 residues. The chain's CDR3 is CASSSKTGQETQYF. The CDR3 region has the DNA TGTGCCAGCAGCTCTAAGACAGGTCAGGAGACCCAGTACTTC.

The rearrangement uses TRBV30 and TRBJ2-3, with a tentative D call TRBD2 (6 bases). Germline V gives CDR1 GTSNPN, CDR2 SVGIG (reference sequence). The CDR3 length is 14 residues. V was clipped by 2 bases and J by 2 bases, with 11 bases between them. The CDR3 nucleotides read TGTGCCTGGAGTAGTACTAGCCTCACAGATACGCAGTATTTT. It encodes CAWSSTSLTDTQYF.

This clonotype was observed many times. The gene calls are TRBV9 and TRBJ1-4; D not certain. This CDR3 contains 15 residues. Looked up from germline, CDR1 is SGDLS and CDR2 is YYNGEE. Trimming took off 2 bases at V and 0 bases at J, with 8 bases between the two ends. The CDR3 sequence is CASSVSGATNEKLFF. The CDR3 coding sequence is TGTGCCAGCAGCGTCTCTGGCGCAACTAATGAAAAACTGTTTTTT.

This clonotype has just a few counts. This chain links TRBV6-6 with TRBJ1-2; no clear D. Germline V gene lookup returns CDR1 MNHNY and CDR2 SVGAGI (reference sequence). V lost 6 bases and J lost 8, with 13 bases in between. This CDR3 spans 12 amino acids. The CDR3 spells CASSPSGAGYTF. Here the CDR3 DNA reads TGTGCCAGCAGCCCCAGCGGCGCGGGCTACACCTTC.